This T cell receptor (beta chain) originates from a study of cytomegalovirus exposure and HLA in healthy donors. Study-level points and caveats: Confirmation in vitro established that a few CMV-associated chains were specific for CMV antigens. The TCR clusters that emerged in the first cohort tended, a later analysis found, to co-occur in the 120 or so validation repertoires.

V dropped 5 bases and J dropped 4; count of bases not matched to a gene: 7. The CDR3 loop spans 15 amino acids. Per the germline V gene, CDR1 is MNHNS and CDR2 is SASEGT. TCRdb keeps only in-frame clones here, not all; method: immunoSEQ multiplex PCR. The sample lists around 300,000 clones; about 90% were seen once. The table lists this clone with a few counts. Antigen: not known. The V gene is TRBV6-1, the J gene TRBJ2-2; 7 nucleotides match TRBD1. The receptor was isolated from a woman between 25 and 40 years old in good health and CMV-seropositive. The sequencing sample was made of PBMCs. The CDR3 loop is CASSRTGLVTGELFF. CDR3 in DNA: TGTGCCAGCAGTCGGACAGGTTTGGTCACCGGGGAGCTGTTTTTT.